Included here is one TCR beta chain sequence, with context. The data were obtained in a study of cytomegalovirus exposure and HLA in healthy donors. The PCR contained 60 Vbeta and 13 Jbeta primers. The data were produced by immunoSEQ multiplex PCR, yet TCRdb's version contains in-frame clones alone and is incomplete. The data show tens of thousands of clones, approximately 80% seen once. Sample: PBMCs. This TCR came from a man in his late teens or twenties in good health and CMV-seronegative.

CDR3 nucleotides: TGTGCCAGCAGCTCGACAGGGGGCGCGGAGAAGTACTTC. Its protein product is CASSSTGGAEKYF. This rearrangement joins TRBV7-9 to TRBJ2-7; 10 bases align to TRBD1. V trimming: 4 bases; J trimming: 11 bases; junction bases outside the gene matches: 8. The length of the CDR3 is 13 residues. CDR1 is SEHNR and CDR2 is FQNEAQ in the germline V gene (reference sequence).